The present TCR beta chain was sequenced within a study of T cell clonality in common variable immunodeficiency. Whole-study findings and limits: Repertoire-complication correlations in CVID were limited by patient heterogeneity. CVID subjects showed higher TCRbeta clonality than healthy controls. Shared TCRbeta clones were fewer between CVID subjects than controls.

TCRdb's copy holds only in-frame clones and misses some; the assay was immunoSEQ multiplex PCR. There are around 40,000 clones in the sample, none observed a single time. The CDR3 has 13 amino acids. Germline loops: CDR1 GTSNPN, CDR2 SVGIG (reference sequence). V gave up 5 bases and J gave up 7 bases; unmatched junction bases: 3. In its sample, this clone was seen many times. Its antigen remains unknown. The CDR3 goes on 3 residues after the read ends, and that part is filled in from the germline J gene. The sequenced sample consisted of peripheral blood mononuclear cells. The gene calls are TRBV30 and TRBJ1-6, with 9 positions matching TRBD1. The sequence derives from a person between 18 and 70 years old in good health. Partial CDR3 DNA: TGTGCCTGGTCGACAGGGGGAAATTCACCC. As protein: CAWSTGGNSP. The entire CDR3 protein reads CAWSTGGNSPLHF.